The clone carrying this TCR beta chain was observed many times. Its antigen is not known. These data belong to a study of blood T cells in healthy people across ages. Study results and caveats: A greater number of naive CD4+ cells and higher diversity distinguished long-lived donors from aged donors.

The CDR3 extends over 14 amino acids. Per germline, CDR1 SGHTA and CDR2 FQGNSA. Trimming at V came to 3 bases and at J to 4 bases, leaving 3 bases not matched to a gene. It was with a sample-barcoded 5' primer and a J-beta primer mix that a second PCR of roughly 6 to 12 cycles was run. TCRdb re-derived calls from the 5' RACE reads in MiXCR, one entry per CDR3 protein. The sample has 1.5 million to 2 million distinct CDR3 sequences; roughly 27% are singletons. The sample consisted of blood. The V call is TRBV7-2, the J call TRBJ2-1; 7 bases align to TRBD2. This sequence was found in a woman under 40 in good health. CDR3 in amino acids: CASSFLAEYNEQFF. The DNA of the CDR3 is TGTGCCAGCAGCTTTCTAGCGGAGTACAATGAGCAGTTCTTC. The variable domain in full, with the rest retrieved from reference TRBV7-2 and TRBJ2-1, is GAGVSQSPSNKVTEKGKDVELRCDPISGHTALYWYRQSLGQGLEFLIYFQGNSAPDKSGLPSDRFSAERTGGSVSTLTIQRTQQEDSAVYLCASSFLAEYNEQFFGPGTRLTVL.